This is a list of T cell receptor beta chains from one sample in a study of T cell responses to AZD1222 COVID-19 vaccine. This table comes from immunoSEQ multiplex PCR, and its TCRdb copy is limited to in-frame clones, with some not included. Of around 150,000 clones detected, 70% to 90% appear once; the ten largest clones hold 1.5% to 2%. Sequences were derived from peripheral blood, sampled on day 0 of AZD1222 vaccination. The receptors stem from an adult in good health. Both conserved end residues are part of each CDR3.

CDR3aa: CASSLVTSGGEDTQYF
v_gene: TRBV7-4
j_gene: TRBJ2-3

CDR3aa: CASATGPNTEAFF
v_gene: TRBV5-1
j_gene: TRBJ1-1

CDR3aa: CATSARGTSGRPANEQFF
v_gene: TRBV24-1
j_gene: TRBJ2-1

CDR3aa: CASSVGHLAVNTEAFF
v_gene: TRBV9
j_gene: TRBJ1-1

CDR3aa: CASSTQGLTNEKLFF
v_gene: TRBV6-5
j_gene: TRBJ1-4

CDR3aa: CASSLQRQGLDNEQFF
v_gene: TRBV7-3
j_gene: TRBJ2-1

CDR3aa: CASRGAGEKLFF
v_gene: TRBV19
j_gene: TRBJ1-4

CDR3aa: CASSSTGLAGNTIYF
v_gene: TRBV11-2
j_gene: TRBJ1-3

CDR3aa: CASSEVNLGRVKNIQYF
v_gene: TRBV2
j_gene: TRBJ2-4

CDR3aa: CASKEGANYGYTF
v_gene: TRBV5-1
j_gene: TRBJ1-2

CDR3aa: CAWTTSSDTQYF
v_gene: TRBV30
j_gene: TRBJ2-3

CDR3aa: CAISESKQDRVLSSQPQHF
v_gene: TRBV10-3
j_gene: TRBJ1-5

CDR3aa: CASSPTLNRGTHTEAFF
v_gene: TRBV6-6
j_gene: TRBJ1-1

CDR3aa: CASSLQTGGIGNYGYTF
v_gene: TRBV3-1/TRBV3-2
j_gene: TRBJ1-2

CDR3aa: CASSLQVLSYEQYF
v_gene: TRBV7-2
j_gene: TRBJ2-7

CDR3aa: CASSLEPVANEQFF
v_gene: TRBV5-4
j_gene: TRBJ2-1

CDR3aa: CSVEGISGQVRTEAFF
v_gene: TRBV29-1
j_gene: TRBJ1-1

CDR3aa: CASSLGAGPETQYF
v_gene: TRBV28
j_gene: TRBJ2-5

CDR3aa: CASSPRDRDGYTF
v_gene: TRBV27
j_gene: TRBJ1-2

CDR3aa: CASSPRMGAYGYTF
v_gene: TRBV18
j_gene: TRBJ1-2

CDR3aa: CASSHPSGYGYTF
v_gene: TRBV4-1
j_gene: TRBJ1-2

CDR3aa: CASSQAGPDNPGANVLTF
v_gene: TRBV4-2
j_gene: TRBJ2-6

CDR3aa: CASSLDPGSFDGELFF
v_gene: TRBV13
j_gene: TRBJ2-2

CDR3aa: CASSSGVSPLHF
v_gene: TRBV27
j_gene: TRBJ1-6

CDR3aa: CASSRSGTSGSYYEQYF
v_gene: TRBV6-6
j_gene: TRBJ2-7

CDR3aa: CASSPGGEKAFF
v_gene: TRBV5-1
j_gene: TRBJ1-1

CDR3aa: CASSPPGGYGYTF
v_gene: TRBV9
j_gene: TRBJ1-2

CDR3aa: CASSSRISGGTEAFF
v_gene: TRBV13
j_gene: TRBJ1-1

CDR3aa: CAVNERDEQFF
v_gene: TRBV10-3
j_gene: TRBJ2-1

CDR3aa: CTSRVAGGKNTEAFF
v_gene: TRBV19
j_gene: TRBJ1-1

CDR3aa: CASSLAGEGRRQETQYF
v_gene: TRBV7-2
j_gene: TRBJ2-5

CDR3aa: CSATLQGVQETQYF
v_gene: TRBV29-1
j_gene: TRBJ2-5

CDR3aa: CASSQERGLWGYTF
v_gene: TRBV4-2
j_gene: TRBJ1-2

CDR3aa: CASSDTGTNGYTF
v_gene: TRBV28
j_gene: TRBJ1-2

CDR3aa: CASSQDGGIGGYTF
v_gene: TRBV4-2
j_gene: TRBJ1-2

CDR3aa: CASSRQSSYEQYF
v_gene: TRBV27
j_gene: TRBJ2-7

CDR3aa: CAISESIVTDSSGNTIYF
v_gene: TRBV10-3
j_gene: TRBJ1-3

CDR3aa: CASSQDAGLSEQFF
v_gene: TRBV4-3
j_gene: TRBJ2-1

CDR3aa: CATPAGQGDYGTKNTEAFF
v_gene: TRBV23-1
j_gene: TRBJ1-1

CDR3aa: CASGAGNTEAFF
v_gene: TRBV5-5
j_gene: TRBJ1-1

CDR3aa: CASSLGKLAGGPHTQYF
v_gene: TRBV7-9
j_gene: TRBJ2-3

CDR3aa: CASSQGYLAHEQYF
v_gene: TRBV4-1
j_gene: TRBJ2-7

CDR3aa: CSVGDSLSYEQYF
v_gene: TRBV29-1
j_gene: TRBJ2-7

CDR3aa: CASSLDGTGELFF
v_gene: TRBV5-1
j_gene: TRBJ2-2

CDR3aa: CATQRTGLNYGYTF
v_gene: TRBV15
j_gene: TRBJ1-2

CDR3aa: CALRSLYEQYF
v_gene: TRBV6-5
j_gene: TRBJ2-7

CDR3aa: CASSPVGGTNEKLFF
v_gene: TRBV5-1
j_gene: TRBJ1-4

CDR3aa: CASSRTGTAPYEQYF
v_gene: TRBV23-1
j_gene: TRBJ2-7

CDR3aa: CAWSDQVQPQHF
v_gene: TRBV30
j_gene: TRBJ1-5

CDR3aa: CASSFGTAKETQYF
v_gene: TRBV5-6
j_gene: TRBJ2-5

CDR3aa: CATLTRAEQYF
v_gene: TRBV2
j_gene: TRBJ2-7

CDR3aa: CASSLRRDYGYTF
v_gene: TRBV7-3
j_gene: TRBJ1-2

CDR3aa: CSGIFSSGANVLTF
v_gene: TRBV29-1
j_gene: TRBJ2-6

CDR3aa: CASSPARMNTEAFF
v_gene: TRBV7-6
j_gene: TRBJ1-1

CDR3aa: CATSDPGQGGEQYF
v_gene: TRBV24-1
j_gene: TRBJ2-7

CDR3aa: CASSFYTRRQGRTLTDTQYF
v_gene: TRBV13
j_gene: TRBJ2-3

CDR3aa: CSANKGGTEAFF
v_gene: TRBV29-1
j_gene: TRBJ1-1

CDR3aa: CSVDGTPGLADRYEQYF
v_gene: TRBV29-1
j_gene: TRBJ2-7

CDR3aa: CASSMGGPQHF
v_gene: TRBV19
j_gene: TRBJ1-5